One and the same sample provided the 2 T cell receptor beta chains below, sequenced in a study of cytomegalovirus exposure and HLA in healthy donors. The PCR contained 60 Vbeta and 13 Jbeta primers. Here immunoSEQ multiplex PCR was the method, and the copy in TCRdb shows in-frame clones only, minus some. The top ten clones hold roughly 0.31% of a sample with 250,000 to 350,000 clones, about four fifths of them seen once. Sequencing was done on a sample of PBMCs. The receptors shown here come from a girl aged 2-15 years in good health and CMV-seronegative.

The chain uses TRBV7-9 and TRBJ1-1; TRBD1 might be the D (5 bases). The germline V gene encodes CDR1 SEHNR and CDR2 FQNEAQ (reference sequence). V was clipped by 5 bases and J by 6 bases, with 10 bases between them. The length of the CDR3 is 12 residues. The CDR3 nucleotides are TGTGCCAGCAGCCGGGGAGGGGCTGAAGCTTTCTTT. Translation: CASSRGGAEAFF.

This rearrangement joins TRBV4-2 to TRBJ2-7, with D perhaps matching TRBD1 (5 bases). V shed 0 bases and J shed 0 bases, with 9 bases lying between them. This CDR3 is 15 amino acids long. Germline CDR1 LGHNA, CDR2 YNFKEQ. The CDR3 region has the DNA TGTGCCAGCAGCCAAGAAGGGGCAGCCTCCTACGAGCAGTACTTC. Its translation is CASSQEGAASYEQYF.